Following are 22 T cell receptor beta chains from one sample sequenced in a study of T cells after yellow fever vaccination. One entry per CDR3 protein, called by TCRdb with MiXCR from the 5' RACE reads. The sample has approximately 610,000 distinct CDR3 sequences, 17% seen once. Here the sequenced sample was PBMCs, taken around 5 days after the first yellow fever vaccination. The receptors stem from a man younger than 35 who received the YFV17D yellow fever vaccine.

To note about this clonotype: One end of the junction fails to match germline, which may point to a read error. This chain uses TRBV7-2 with TRBJ2-5; TRBD1 matches 11 bases. From germline, CDR1 is SGHTA and CDR2 FQGNSA. The CDR3 has 14 amino acids. The CDR3 is CASSKDRGRETQYF. The CDR3 DNA sequence: TGTGCTAGCAGCAAGGACAGGGGGCGAGAGACCCAGTACTTC.

This clonotype was observed a handful of times. The rearrangement links TRBV6-2 or TRBV6-3 to TRBJ1-3; D gene ambiguous. Germline V CDR1 and CDR2: MNHEY, SVGEGT. The CDR3 has 15 amino acids. Trimming stripped 2 bases from V and 4 bases from J, with 12 bases between. This chain's CDR3 is CASSYNPTYGNTIYF. For the CDR3, the DNA is TGTGCCAGCAGTTACAACCCCACATACGGAAACACCATATATTTT.

This clonotype came up a few times. The chain recombines TRBV5-6 with TRBJ1-5, with D hard to call. The CDR3 extends over 14 amino acids. Between the trimmed V and J ends, which lost 4 bases and 7 bases, there was a span of 15 bases. Looked up from germline, CDR1 is SGHDT and CDR2 is YYEEEE. The CDR3 is CASSRITSRQPQHF. Written as DNA, the CDR3 is TGTGCCAGCAGCCGAATAACTTCGCGGCAGCCCCAGCATTTT.

The V gene is TRBV5-1, the J gene TRBJ1-2, with a weak D call TRBD1 (6 bases). The CDR3 is 19 residues long. CDR1 is SGHRS and CDR2 is YFSETQ in the germline V gene. V was shortened by 4 bases and J by 2 bases, with 27 bases between the two germline ends. CDR3 loop: CASSLGQSVDKRKNYGYTF. The DNA for the CDR3 is TGCGCCAGCAGCCTCGGACAGTCCGTCGATAAGCGTAAAAACTATGGCTACACCTTC.

This clonotype came up a few times. V is TRBV18 and J is TRBJ2-3; TRBD2 matches at 10 bases. Per germline, CDR1 KGHSH and CDR2 LQKENI. The CDR3 has 19 amino acids. V gave up 3 bases and J gave up 0 bases; unmatched junction bases: 12. In DNA form, the CDR3 reads TGTGCCAGCTCACCCTTCAGTGGCGCTAGCGGGGGAAGCACAGATACGCAGTATTTT. It codes for CASSPFSGASGGSTDTQYF.

The V call is TRBV4-3, the J call TRBJ2-5, with a possible D match to TRBD1 (6 bases). V was shortened by 0 bases and J by 3 bases, with 11 bases between the two germline ends. The CDR3 runs 15 residues. The germline CDR1 and CDR2 sequences are LGHNA and YSLEER. The CDR3 sequence is CASSQDFEGEETQYF. In nucleotides, the CDR3 is TGCGCCAGCAGCCAAGATTTTGAGGGGGAAGAGACCCAGTACTTC.

This clonotype was counted between two and nine times. This chain uses TRBV4-2 with TRBJ1-2; D gene uncertain. This CDR3 contains 18 residues. The germline V and J ends were trimmed by 1 base and 4 bases, with 22 bases remaining between them. Germline CDR1 is LGHNA and CDR2 is YNFKEQ. This CDR3 is CASSQASGRRATFYGYTF. The DNA for the CDR3 is TGTGCCAGCAGCCAAGCGTCCGGGAGAAGAGCCACTTTCTATGGCTACACCTTC.

This clonotype was observed many times. The CDR3 reads CASSYAGSYEQYV. In DNA form, the CDR3 reads TGTGCCAGCAGTTACGCAGGGTCCTACGAGCAGTACGTC. The chain combines TRBV6-2 or TRBV6-3 with TRBJ2-7, with D possibly matching TRBD1 (5 bases). Germline-derived CDR1 and CDR2 are MNHEY and SVGEGT. Between the trimmed V and J ends, which lost 2 bases and 1 base, there was a span of 6 bases. The CDR3 is 13 amino acids.

The rearrangement joins TRBV19 to TRBJ2-1; 11 bases fit TRBD2. The J segment lost 8 bases and the V segment lost 3 bases, leaving 12 bases of the junction unmatched. The CDR3 sequence is 17 residues long. CDR1 is LNHDA, CDR2 SQIVND, per germline (reference sequence). DNA of the CDR3: TGTGCCAGTAGTATCGGGCTAGCGGGGGGCCCTTGGGATGAGCAGTTCTTC. This translates into CASSIGLAGGPWDEQFF.

This clonotype was recorded a few times. The V gene is TRBV20-1, the J gene TRBJ2-1, with a weak D call TRBD1 (5 bases). Trimming removed 3 bases from V and 1 base from J, with 10 bases in between. The germline V gene encodes CDR1 DFQATT and CDR2 SNEGSKA (reference sequence). This CDR3 is 14 amino acids long. This CDR3 reads CSASSQGSYNEQFF. CDR3 coding DNA: TGCAGTGCTAGCAGTCAGGGATCCTACAATGAGCAGTTCTTC.

The chain combines TRBV28 with TRBJ2-7; D possibly corresponds to TRBD1 (5 bases). V lost 1 base, J lost 3 bases, and 10 bases lay in between. Germline CDR1 MDHEN, CDR2 SYDVKM. The CDR3 runs to 14 residues. The CDR3 DNA sequence: TGTGCCAGCAGTTTATCGCGACAGAGCTACGAGCAGTACGTC. As protein: CASSLSRQSYEQYV.

With regard to this clonotype: The junction and the germline gene differ at one end; a read error may be behind it. The J gene is TRBJ2-7, the V gene TRBV5-1; D gene ambiguous. Germline assignment: CDR1 SGHRS and CDR2 YFSETQ. This CDR3 has 16 amino acids. The CDR3 sequence: CTSSFRPGLGFHEQYF. The DNA for the CDR3 is TGCACCAGCAGCTTCCGGCCCGGCTTAGGGTTCCACGAGCAGTACTTC.

There are a few counts of this clonotype. J is TRBJ2-3 and V is TRBV6-2 or TRBV6-3, with 8 bases matching TRBD1. The CDR3 runs 18 residues. Trimming cost V 2 bases and J 2 bases; bases outside gene matches: 12. Germline CDR1 MNHEY, CDR2 SVGEGT. DNA for the CDR3: TGTGCCAGCAGTTACGGACAGGGTTTTTGGGGGTCCACAGATACGCAGTATTTT. Protein: CASSYGQGFWGSTDTQYF.

This chain connects TRBV19 to TRBJ1-1; no clear D. Trimming pared 7 bases from V and 2 bases from J, leaving 20 bases between. Looked up from germline, CDR1 is LNHDA and CDR2 is SQIVND (reference sequence). The CDR3 has 16 amino acids. The CDR3 nucleotides are TGTGCCAGTACTGATTATAGGATGGGATTCAACACTGAAGCTTTCTTT. Amino acid sequence: CASTDYRMGFNTEAFF. Full variable domain (rest looked up from reference TRBV19 and TRBJ1-1): DGGITQSPKYLFRKEGQNVTLSCEQNLNHDAMYWYRQDPGQGLRLIYYSQIVNDFQKGDIAEGYSVSREKKESFPLTVTSAQKNPTAFYLCASTDYRMGFNTEAFFGQGTRLTVV.

The J gene is TRBJ1-5, the V gene TRBV10-2, with D unresolved. The CDR3 runs to 12 residues. Germline lookup yields CDR1 WSHSY and CDR2 SAAADI. Trimming left V 3 bases short and J 4 bases short, with 4 bases between. CDR3 region: CASSDINQPQHF. CDR3 nucleotides: TGCGCCAGCAGTGATATTAATCAGCCCCAGCATTTT.

This clonotype appeared many times. This chain connects TRBV12-3 or TRBV12-4 to TRBJ1-6; the D is unclear. With 8 bases removed from V and 9 bases from J, the gap between germline ends came to 2 bases. This CDR3 is built from 9 residues. CDR3 nucleotides: TGTGCCAGCGGTTCACCCCTCCACTTT. Protein product: CASGSPLHF.

Ten or more counts support this clonotype. V usage is TRBV29-1 and J usage is TRBJ2-5, with D maybe TRBD1 (6 bases). The CDR3 is 12 amino acids. Germline lookup yields CDR1 SQVTM and CDR2 ANQGSEA. Trimming left V 6 bases short and J 2 bases short, with 10 bases between. CDR3 amino acids: CSVRQAQETQYF. For the CDR3, the DNA is TGCAGCGTGAGACAGGCTCAAGAGACCCAGTACTTC.

This clonotype has a handful of counts. The gene calls are TRBV4-2 and TRBJ2-2; tentatively, D is TRBD2 (6 bases). V was pared by 1 base and J by 4 bases, with 10 bases between. Germline CDR1 and CDR2: LGHNA and YNFKEQ. This CDR3 is 15 amino acids long. This CDR3 is CASSQAGVLTGELFF. CDR3 in DNA: TGTGCCAGCAGCCAAGCGGGGGTGCTCACCGGGGAGCTGTTTTTT.

The chain has TRBV6-1 and TRBJ2-7, with D perhaps TRBD1 (6 bases). The CDR3 is 14 residues long. Trimming took 10 bases from V and 0 from J, leaving 16 bases between them. CDR1 and CDR2 (germline): MNHNS, SASEGT. CDR3 sequence: CATLLGGASYEQYF. The CDR3 coding sequence is TGTGCCACCTTACTTGGGGGCGCCTCCTACGAGCAGTACTTC.

This clonotype was counted at least ten times. The chain links TRBV7-2 to TRBJ2-1, with 9 bases matching TRBD2. Trimming cost V 1 base and J 4 bases; bases outside gene matches: 2. The CDR3 totals 15 residues. Germline CDR1 and CDR2: SGHTA and FQGNSA. CDR3 sequence (DNA): TGTGCCAGCAGCTTAGGAGCGGGGGGTTACAATGAGCAGTTCTTC. It translates to CASSLGAGGYNEQFF.

This chain connects TRBV18 to TRBJ2-1, with 7 bases lining up with TRBD1. Germline V gives CDR1 KGHSH, CDR2 LQKENI. CDR3 size: 16 residues. The trim removed 1 base at V and 4 bases at J, leaving 7 bases unmatched. The CDR3 protein is CASSPQGQTRYNEQFF. Written as DNA, the CDR3 is TGTGCCAGCTCACCACAGGGACAGACCAGATACAATGAGCAGTTCTTC.

This clonotype was picked up a small number of times. V gene TRBV10-3 combines with J gene TRBJ2-3, with D perhaps TRBD2 (6 bases). The CDR3 totals 15 residues. Trimming took 6 bases from V and 0 from J, leaving 13 bases between them. CDR1 and CDR2 from the germline V gene are ENHRY and SYGVKD. The chain's CDR3 is CAISSRDSSTDTQYF. Written as DNA, the CDR3 is TGTGCCATCAGCTCCCGGGACTCTAGCACAGATACGCAGTATTTT.